Shown below are 28 T cell receptor beta chains from a single sample sequenced in a study of T cell responses to AZD1222 COVID-19 vaccine. The protocol was immunoSEQ multiplex PCR, while the TCRdb copy is restricted to in-frame clones and leaves out a portion. The table shows over 100,000 clones, with 70% to 90% occurring only once. The input for sequencing was peripheral blood, taken 28 days after the second AZD1222 dose. The receptors originated from an adult who received the AZD1222 COVID-19 vaccine.

The chain uses TRBV18 and TRBJ2-2; 10 bases match TRBD1. Germline CDR1 KGHSH, CDR2 LQKENI. The CDR3 spans 16 residues. V shed 3 bases, J shed 7 bases, and the junction held 8 bases outside the gene matches. The CDR3 nucleotides are TGTGCCAGCTCACCTCGGGGGACAGGGGAGAACGGGGAGCTGTTTTTT. Protein sequence: CASSPRGTGENGELFF.

A few counts support this clone. The chain joins TRBV27 to TRBJ1-1; D remains unclear. The length of the CDR3 is 14 residues. Trimming stripped 5 bases from V and 6 bases from J, with 16 bases between. Germline V gene sequence: CDR1 MNHEY, CDR2 SMNVEV (reference sequence). The CDR3 is CASSPGKGLAEAFF. The CDR3 bases are TGTGCCAGCAGTCCTGGGAAGGGTCTAGCTGAAGCTTTCTTT.

J is TRBJ2-2 and V is TRBV11-3; 8 positions match TRBD2. Trimming at V came to 3 bases and at J to 5 bases, leaving 11 bases not matched to a gene. The CDR3 length is 17 residues. Germline values: CDR1 SGHNT, CDR2 YENEEA. The chain's CDR3 is CASSFGSGGAETGELFF. Here the CDR3 DNA reads TGTGCCAGCAGCTTTGGATCGGGAGGGGCGGAGACCGGGGAGCTGTTTTTT.

About this clone: The junction departs from the called germline gene at one end, perhaps through a read error. This chain joins TRBV5-6 and TRBJ1-2, with 7 bases identical to TRBD1. Germline V gene lookup returns CDR1 SGHDT and CDR2 YYEEEE. The CDR3 is 12 residues long. CDR3 bases: TGTGCCAGCAGCTTGGCGGGACAGACGGTTTCCTTC. Amino acids: CASSLAGQTVSF.

This chain links TRBV6-5 with TRBJ2-1, with D tentatively TRBD1 (6 bases). The V end was cut by 2 bases, the J end by 4 bases, with 15 bases between. CDR1 MNHEY and CDR2 SVGAGI come from the germline V gene. The CDR3 consists of 16 residues. This CDR3 reads CASSYGPGQLYNEQFF. As DNA, the CDR3 is TGTGCCAGCAGTTACGGCCCGGGACAACTGTACAATGAGCAGTTCTTC.

V and J are TRBV18 and TRBJ2-1; D is uncertain. V lost 4 bases and J 4 bases, leaving 14 bases between the germline ends. Germline CDR1 reads KGHSH; CDR2 reads LQKENI. This CDR3 contains 15 residues. The CDR3 DNA is TGTGCCAGCTCACGTCCGATGTCCGGTTACAATGAGCAGTTCTTC. It codes for CASSRPMSGYNEQFF.

The chain couples TRBV29-1 to TRBJ2-5, with D perhaps assigned TRBD1 or TRBD2 (5 bases each). Germline CDR1 and CDR2: SQVTM and ANQGSEA. V lost 6 bases, J lost 4 bases, and 12 bases lay in between. The CDR3 is 12 residues long. The DNA for the CDR3 is TGCAGCGTGAGAGGGCAGGGAGAGACCCAGTACTTC. Translation: CSVRGQGETQYF.

The CDR3 region has the DNA TGTGCCTGGAGTGTAGGGCAGAGCTCTGGAAACACCATATATTTT. Protein product: CAWSVGQSSGNTIYF. This chain joins TRBV30 and TRBJ1-3; D ambiguous. Germline values: CDR1 GTSNPN, CDR2 SVGIG (reference sequence). Trimming removed 0 bases from V and 0 bases from J, with 9 bases in between. CDR3 size: 15 residues.

This rearrangement joins TRBV6-2 or TRBV6-3 to TRBJ2-7; D call uncertain. V dropped 5 bases and J dropped 3 bases, with 8 bases sitting between them. This CDR3 contains 12 residues. The germline gives CDR1 MNHEY, CDR2 SVGEGT. In DNA form, the CDR3 reads TGTGCCAGCAGTCTGGGTCTCTACGAGCAGTACTTC. Translating gives CASSLGLYEQYF.

V gene TRBV15 combines with J gene TRBJ1-4; TRBD1 might be the D (6 bases). Trimming stripped 2 bases from V and 5 bases from J, with 12 bases between. The germline gives CDR1 LNHNV, CDR2 YYDKDF (reference sequence). The CDR3 runs to 15 residues. CDR3 sequence: CATSRPGTLNEKLFF. The CDR3 nucleotides read TGTGCCACCAGCAGACCCGGGACACTCAATGAAAAACTGTTTTTT. Together with reference TRBV15 and TRBJ1-4, the CDR3 gives the full variable domain: DAMVIQNPRYQVTQFGKPVTLSCSQTLNHNVMYWYQQKSSQAPKLLFHYYDKDFNNEADTPDNFQSRRPNTSFCFLDIRSPGLGDTAMYLCATSRPGTLNEKLFFGSGTQLSVL.

CDR3 sequence (DNA): TGTGCCACCAGTGATTTCCGGGACAGGGGTAAAGAGACCCAGTACTTC. Translation: CATSDFRDRGKETQYF. The rearrangement links TRBV24-1 to TRBJ2-5; 10 bases fit TRBD1. The CDR3 consists of 16 residues. Germline CDR1 and CDR2: KGHDR and SFDVKD. With 1 base clipped from V and 3 bases from J, the junction kept 4 bases outside the gene matches.

The gene calls are TRBV6-1 and TRBJ1-4, with 9 bases aligning to TRBD1. Trimming took 3 bases from V and 7 from J; bases not matched to a gene: 3. Germline CDR1 is MNHNS and CDR2 is SASEGT. CDR3 length: 14 residues. CDR3 sequence: CASSEGTGIEKLFF. Written as DNA, the CDR3 is TGTGCCAGCAGTGAGGGGACAGGGATTGAAAAACTGTTTTTT.

The chain has TRBV20-1 and TRBJ1-1; no firm D call. This CDR3 region has 13 residues. Germline loops: CDR1 DFQATT, CDR2 SNEGSKA (reference sequence). V was pared by 3 bases and J by 7 bases, with 15 bases between. This CDR3 is CSASGGFGVEAFF. For the CDR3, the DNA is TGCAGTGCTAGTGGCGGTTTTGGGGTTGAAGCTTTCTTT.

CDR3 sequence (DNA): TGCGCCAGCAGCCAAAAAACCGGGGGGGGGTCGGAGACCCAGTACTTC. Its protein product is CASSQKTGGGSETQYF. The chain has TRBV4-3 and TRBJ2-5; TRBD2 matches at 8 bases. CDR3 size: 16 residues. J was trimmed by 5 bases and V by 2 bases; bases with no gene match: 10. Per the germline V gene, CDR1 is LGHNA and CDR2 is YSLEER.

This chain joins TRBV9 and TRBJ1-6, with D possibly matching TRBD1 (5 bases). This CDR3 contains 14 residues. V lost 4 bases and J 9 bases, leaving 14 bases between the germline ends. Germline V gene sequence: CDR1 SGDLS, CDR2 YYNGEE. CDR3 coding DNA: TGTGCCAGCAGCCTATCCGGGGACTTTTCACCCCTCCACTTT. Amino acids: CASSLSGDFSPLHF.

V gene TRBV7-2 combines with J gene TRBJ1-6; 7 bases agree with TRBD1. Germline V gene sequence: CDR1 SGHTA, CDR2 FQGNSA. V was clipped by 4 bases and J by 5 bases; unmatched bases: 5. CDR3 length: 15 amino acids. The DNA of the CDR3 is TGTGCCAGCAGCTCGACCGGGACAGATAATTCACCCCTCCACTTT. This translates into CASSSTGTDNSPLHF.

The chain combines TRBV5-6 with TRBJ1-6; D gene uncertain. Looked up from germline, CDR1 is SGHDT and CDR2 is YYEEEE. V was clipped by 1 base and J by 8 bases, with 4 bases between them. CDR3 length: 12 residues. The CDR3 sequence: CASSLRDSPLHF. The CDR3 nucleotides read TGTGCCAGCAGCTTGCGGGATTCACCCCTCCACTTT.

The gene calls are TRBV27 and TRBJ2-1; 7 bases fit TRBD2. Germline V gene sequence: CDR1 MNHEY, CDR2 SMNVEV (reference sequence). This CDR3 spans 16 amino acids. V lost 4 bases, J lost 0 bases, and 6 bases stayed unmatched. The CDR3, as DNA: TGTGCCAGCAGTTGGGAGGGGCCCCTCTCCTACAATGAGCAGTTCTTC. Translated, it gives CASSWEGPLSYNEQFF.

The chain is built from TRBV7-3 and TRBJ2-1; 13 bases align to TRBD2. The CDR3 extends over 15 amino acids. V lost 5 bases to trimming and J lost 7 bases; unmatched junction nucleotides: 5. Germline CDR1 is SGHTA and CDR2 is FQGTGA. The CDR3 loop is CASSPRTSGRNEQFF. In nucleotides, the CDR3 is TGTGCCAGCAGCCCCAGGACTAGCGGGAGAAATGAGCAGTTCTTC.

The chain employs TRBV5-5 and TRBJ1-2, with a weak D call TRBD1 (5 bases). The ends were cut back, 1 base at V and 6 bases at J, with 10 bases in the middle. Per germline, CDR1 SGHKS and CDR2 YYEKEE (reference sequence). The CDR3 is 13 amino acids. This CDR3 reads CASSLWGSDGYTF. The CDR3 DNA reads TGTGCCAGCAGCTTGTGGGGGTCCGATGGCTACACCTTC.

This sequence joins TRBV10-3 and TRBJ2-5; 8 bases are a match to TRBD2. The length of the CDR3 is 14 residues. V lost 8 bases to trimming and J lost 1 base; unmatched junction nucleotides: 6. Germline values: CDR1 ENHRY, CDR2 SYGVKD. CDR3 loop: CAIAGGPPQETQYF. DNA of the CDR3: TGTGCCATCGCGGGGGGCCCTCCCCAAGAGACCCAGTACTTC.

V usage is TRBV3-1 (or the pseudogene TRBV3-2) and J usage is TRBJ1-6, with TRBD1 matching over 7 bases. V was pared by 6 bases and J by 7 bases, with 3 bases of the junction left unmatched. Germline V gene data show CDR1 as LGHDT and CDR2 as YNNKEL (reference sequence). The CDR3 spans 13 residues. The CDR3 sequence: CASRDRLNSPLHF. CDR3 coding DNA: TGTGCCAGCAGGGACAGGTTGAATTCACCCCTCCACTTT.

J is TRBJ1-1 and V is TRBV2; possible D gene TRBD1, 5 bases. The V gene lost 4 bases and the J gene lost 4 bases, with 19 bases spanning the gap. In germline, CDR1 is SNHLY, CDR2 FYNNEI. This CDR3 region has 16 residues. CDR3 amino acids: CASSAPTGVPSTEAFF. As DNA, the CDR3 is TGTGCCAGCAGTGCCCCCACAGGCGTCCCCAGCACTGAAGCTTTCTTT.

The rearrangement uses TRBV10-3 and TRBJ1-5; possibly TRBD1 for D (5 bases). The CDR3 extends over 12 amino acids. V lost 11 bases and J 7 bases, leaving 15 bases between the germline ends. CDR1 is ENHRY, CDR2 SYGVKD, per germline. The CDR3 coding sequence is TGTGCCGGGACCGCTGTCTTACAGCCCCAGCATTTT. Its protein is CAGTAVLQPQHF.

Only one count was recorded for this clone. The rearrangement uses TRBV7-2 and TRBJ2-1; D possibly corresponds to TRBD1 (5 bases). The CDR3 loop spans 15 amino acids. V lost 1 base and J 3 bases, leaving 10 bases between the germline ends. Germline assignment: CDR1 SGHTA and CDR2 FQGNSA. CDR3 amino acids: CASSLDWGSYNEQFF. Written as DNA, the CDR3 is TGTGCCAGCAGCTTAGACTGGGGCAGCTACAATGAGCAGTTCTTC.

The gene calls are TRBV6-5 and TRBJ1-5; TRBD1 agrees at 10 bases. The germline CDR1 and CDR2 sequences are MNHEY and SVGAGI. The CDR3 sequence is 14 residues long. J was trimmed by 6 bases and V by 5 bases; bases with no gene match: 4. The CDR3 coding sequence is TGTGCCAGCAGTCCCGGGACAGGGGTTCAGCCCCAGCATTTT. Its protein product is CASSPGTGVQPQHF.

V is TRBV24-1 and J is TRBJ2-1, with unresolved D. The CDR3 length is 11 residues. V lost 10 bases to trimming and J lost 5 bases, with 8 bases between them. Germline V gene sequence: CDR1 KGHDR, CDR2 SFDVKD. The CDR3 is CATKRDNEQFF. In nucleotides, the CDR3 is TGTGCCACAAAAAGAGACAATGAGCAGTTCTTC.

The chain links TRBV7-2 to TRBJ2-2; 9 bases map to TRBD1. Germline V gene lookup returns CDR1 SGHTA and CDR2 FQGNSA. CDR3 size: 16 residues. The ends lost 4 bases at V and 12 bases at J; junction bases unmatched: 15. CDR3 residues: CASSSGGTGRVGKLFF. DNA of the CDR3: TGTGCCAGCAGCTCCGGAGGGACAGGGAGAGTGGGGAAGCTGTTTTTT.